This TCR beta chain was sequenced for a study of molecular identifiers for immune sequencing clone quantification. Study-level findings and limits: Same-barcode identical TCR molecules could make highly expanded clones look smaller than they are. Over 99% of CMV-specific effector molecules, but under 1% of naive ones, were in clones above 20 copies.

A single record per CDR3 protein comes from TCRdb applying MiXCR to the PCR reads. The profile covers some 320,000 distinct CDR3 sequences, with about 20% appearing a single time and over 0.7% taken by the ten largest. V trimming: 4 bases; J trimming: 4 bases; junction bases outside the gene matches: 8. CDR3 length: 15 amino acids. The V gene's germline CDR1 is SNHLY and CDR2 FYNNEI. The authors sorted naive CD8 T cells as CD8+CD4-CCR7+CD45RA+. This clonotype was seen at least ten times. Its antigen is not known. The chain uses TRBV2 and TRBJ2-7; 9 bases align to TRBD2. This TCR was sampled from a human donor in good health. Some libraries in this study had Jurkat cell RNA spiked in. The source material was naive CD8+ T cells from blood, with Jurkat cell RNA spiked in. Indicated subset: FACS-sorted CD8+CD4-CCR7+CD45RA+ naive T cells. CDR3 sequence: CASSVDSGGTYEQYF. The CDR3 nucleotides read TGTGCCAGCAGTGTTGATAGCGGGGGAACGTACGAGCAGTACTTC.